This TCR beta chain was profiled in a study of monozygotic twins with inflammatory bowel disease. Whole blood supplied total RNA, and T cells were not sorted. Study-wide results and caveats: Compared with healthy twins, IBD patients shared fewer clonotypes with others, especially with disease activity. The data did not back a single strong IBD-associated clonotype or signal.

Points on this clonotype: Its antigen remains unknown.

Using the 5' RACE reads, TCRdb records one entry per CDR3 protein without DNA. The table lists 330,000 or so distinct CDR3 sequences. The sample comprised blood. The source of this sequence is a human donor with ulcerative colitis or Crohn's disease, or a healthy co-twin of an affected twin (not recorded which).

The CDR3 spells CSAMKEAGMNTEAFF. The chain couples TRBV20-1 to TRBJ1-1. This CDR3 spans 15 amino acids. CDR1 DFQATT and CDR2 SNEGSKA come from the germline V gene (reference sequence).